This entry lists 13 T cell receptor beta chains sequenced from one sample in a study of Ad26.COV2.S vaccination and SARS-CoV-2 variants. Treatment meaning: some 20 received Ad26.COV2.S at low or high dose, single or two shots; about 5 received placebo; per-sample allocation not given. Day 63 following the first vaccine or placebo injection was when the samples were taken. The table came from immunoSEQ multiplex PCR; TCRdb's copy has only in-frame clones and leaves some out. The sample comprises approximately 350,000 clones, 80% to 90% of which are singletons, and around 7.4% rests with the top ten. The input for sequencing was peripheral blood, taken in a trial of Ad26.COV2.S vaccine versus placebo. Every receptor here comes from a person between 18 and 65 years old who received the Ad26.COV2.S COVID-19 vaccine or a placebo.

This clone has at least ten counts. The chain joins TRBV6-1 to TRBJ1-2; TRBD1 is a possible D gene (6 bases). Germline V gives CDR1 MNHNS, CDR2 SASEGT. With 0 bases removed from V and 4 bases from J, the gap between germline ends came to 9 bases. The CDR3 totals 14 residues. CDR3 DNA: TGTGCCAGCAGTGAAGCTACAGGGTCCTATGGCTACACCTTC. This translates into CASSEATGSYGYTF.

The chain links TRBV5-5 to TRBJ1-5; D perhaps matches TRBD1 (5 bases). This CDR3 is built from 17 residues. Trimming pared 4 bases from V and 0 bases from J, leaving 17 bases between. CDR1 and CDR2 (germline): SGHKS, YYEKEE (reference sequence). CDR3 sequence reads: CASSLTGTAYSNQPQHF. Here the CDR3 DNA reads TGTGCCAGCAGCCTTACCGGGACGGCGTATAGCAATCAGCCCCAGCATTTT.

The chain uses TRBV29-1 and TRBJ1-4, with no clear D. This CDR3 is built from 12 residues. The germline gives CDR1 SQVTM, CDR2 ANQGSEA. Trimming left V 8 bases short and J 11 bases short, with 18 bases between. CDR3 sequence (DNA): TGCAGCTTCACGTGGGTCCGGGAGAAACTGTTTTTT. It is translated as CSFTWVREKLFF. Based on the CDR3 plus reference TRBV29-1 and TRBJ1-4, the full variable domain is SAVISQKPSRDICQRGTSLTIQCQVDSQVTMMFWYRQQPGQSLTLIATANQGSEATYESGFVIDKFPISRPNLTFSTLTVSNMSPEDSSIYLCSFTWVREKLFFGSGTQLSVL.

The chain recombines TRBV18 with TRBJ1-5; 8 positions match TRBD1. CDR3 length equals 15 residues. The germline V gene encodes CDR1 KGHSH and CDR2 LQKENI. V lost 5 bases to trimming and J lost 6 bases; unmatched junction nucleotides: 9. The CDR3 protein is CASSARQGTAQPQHF. CDR3 nucleotide sequence: TGTGCCAGCTCAGCCCGACAGGGGACGGCTCAGCCCCAGCATTTT.

The gene calls are TRBV10-3 and TRBJ2-3; tentatively, D is TRBD2 (6 bases). Between the trimmed V and J ends, which lost 4 bases and 0 bases, there was a span of 11 bases. The CDR3 loop spans 15 amino acids. Germline V gives CDR1 ENHRY, CDR2 SYGVKD. The CDR3 coding sequence is TGTGCCATCAGTGGCGGGGTAACTAGCACAGATACGCAGTATTTT. Its protein is CAISGGVTSTDTQYF.

The chain employs TRBV28 and TRBJ2-3, with no clear D. Trimming left V 5 bases short and J 2 bases short, with 8 bases between. In germline, CDR1 is MDHEN, CDR2 SYDVKM. The CDR3 is 13 amino acids. CDR3 protein: CASSGPITDTQYF. As DNA, the CDR3 is TGTGCCAGCAGTGGACCTATCACAGATACGCAGTATTTT. Complete variable domain (other parts from reference TRBV28 and TRBJ2-3): DVKVTQSSRYLVKRTGEKVFLECVQDMDHENMFWYRQDPGLGLRLIYFSYDVKMKEKGDIPEGYSVSREKKERFSLILESASTNQTSMYLCASSGPITDTQYFGPGTRLTVL.

This clone was seen a single time. The chain carries TRBV5-6 and TRBJ1-2; possibly TRBD1 for D (6 bases). V was pared by 5 bases and J by 6 bases, with 11 bases between. The CDR3 is 12 residues long. CDR1 and CDR2 from the germline V gene are SGHDT and YYEEEE. CDR3 region: CASSLQGNGYTF. The CDR3 nucleotides are TGTGCCAGCAGTCTGCAGGGGAATGGCTACACCTTC.

This rearrangement joins TRBV2 to TRBJ2-1, with 9 bases aligning to TRBD2. CDR1 and CDR2 from the germline V gene are SNHLY and FYNNEI. Trimming took 4 bases from V and 8 from J; bases not matched to a gene: 9. CDR3 length: 15 residues. CDR3 nucleotide sequence: TGTGCCAGCAGTGGGAGTAGCGGGGGCCGCCATGAGCAGTTCTTC. Residues: CASSGSSGGRHEQFF.

The chain has TRBV5-5 and TRBJ1-3, with D tentatively TRBD1 (5 bases). The CDR3 loop spans 15 amino acids. Germline values: CDR1 SGHKS, CDR2 YYEKEE (reference sequence). V dropped 0 bases and J dropped 10 bases, with 17 bases sitting between them. The DNA for the CDR3 is TGTGCCAGCAGCTTGGACGGGGGTGTTGGTAGAACCATATATTTT. It codes for CASSLDGGVGRTIYF.

The chain has TRBV7-3 and TRBJ2-3, with 7 positions matching TRBD2. Germline V lookup: CDR1 SGHTA, CDR2 FQGTGA. CDR3 length equals 15 residues. The J segment lost 1 base and the V segment lost 5 bases, leaving 6 bases of the junction unmatched. The DNA of the CDR3 is TGTGCCAGCAGCCCGCGCGGACTAGGCACAGATACGCAGTATTTT. Its protein product is CASSPRGLGTDTQYF.

On this clone itself: At one end, the junction sequence differs from germline, possibly due to a read error. The chain employs TRBV5-5 and TRBJ2-7, with D tentatively TRBD1 (5 bases). CDR1 is SGHKS, CDR2 YYEKEE, per germline (reference sequence). This CDR3 region has 15 residues. This CDR3 reads CASRPSAGPSSEQYF. CDR3 in DNA: TGTGCCAGCAGGCCTAGTGCAGGGCCCTCCTCCGAGCAGTACTTC.

The gene calls are TRBV5-1 and TRBJ2-7; the D gene is possibly TRBD1 (8 bases). Trimming removed 4 bases at V and 3 bases at J, with 14 bases between. The CDR3 runs 14 residues. Looked up from germline, CDR1 is SGHRS and CDR2 is YFSETQ. CDR3 amino acids: CASSLSGTGYEQYF. In DNA, the CDR3 is TGCGCCAGCAGCCTGAGCGGGACAGGCTACGAGCAGTACTTC. The full variable domain, completed using reference TRBV5-1 and TRBJ2-7, is KAGVTQTPRYLIKTRGQQVTLSCSPISGHRSVSWYQQTPGQGLQFLFEYFSETQRNKGNFPGRFSGRQFSNSRSEMNVSTLELGDSALYLCASSLSGTGYEQYFGPGTRLTVT.

The gene calls are TRBV27 and TRBJ2-2; perhaps D is TRBD1 or TRBD2 (5 bases each). Between the trimmed V and J ends, which lost 2 bases and 5 bases, there was a span of 9 bases. Germline loops: CDR1 MNHEY, CDR2 SMNVEV (reference sequence). The CDR3 contains 14 residues. This CDR3 is CASSLGWGTGELFF. The CDR3 DNA is TGTGCCAGCAGTTTAGGATGGGGGACCGGGGAGCTGTTTTTT.